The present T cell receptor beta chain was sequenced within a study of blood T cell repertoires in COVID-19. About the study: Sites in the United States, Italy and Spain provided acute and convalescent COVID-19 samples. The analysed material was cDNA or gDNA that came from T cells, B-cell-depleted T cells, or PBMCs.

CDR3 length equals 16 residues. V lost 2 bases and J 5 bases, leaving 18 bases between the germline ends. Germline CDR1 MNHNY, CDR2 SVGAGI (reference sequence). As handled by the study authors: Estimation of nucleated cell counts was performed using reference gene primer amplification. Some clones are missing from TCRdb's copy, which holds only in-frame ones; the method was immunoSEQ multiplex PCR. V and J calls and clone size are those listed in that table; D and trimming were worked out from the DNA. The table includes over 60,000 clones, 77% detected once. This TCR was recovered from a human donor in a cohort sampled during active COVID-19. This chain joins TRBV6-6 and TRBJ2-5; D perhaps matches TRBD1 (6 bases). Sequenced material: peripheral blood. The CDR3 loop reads CASSYRGAGAGETQYF. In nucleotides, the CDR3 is TGTGCCAGCAGTTACCGAGGGGCAGGGGCCGGGGAGACCCAGTACTTC.